The clone carrying this T cell receptor (beta chain) has only one observation. What it recognizes is unknown. Germline CDR1 is WSHSY and CDR2 is SAAADI. The CDR3 totals 16 residues. V shed 3 bases and J shed 5 bases, with 16 bases lying between them. These data belong to a study of shared clonotypes between healthy human individuals. The run depth of the assay was deep. Clones were read by immunoSEQ multiplex PCR, and TCRdb kept only the in-frame ones, dropping some. The table shows about a million clones, with about 76% occurring only once. Notes on the study in general: Represented diversity (both genetic and exposure-history) was limited by the small number of donors.

The sequence came from a man in his late teens or twenties in good health. Sequenced sample: memory CD4+ T cells sorted from blood. Subset given: CD45RA-negative fraction. The rearrangement uses TRBV10-2 and TRBJ2-2, with a possible D match to TRBD1 (7 bases). The CDR3 sequence: CASSDRRGLMTGELFF. The CDR3 region has the DNA TGCGCCAGCAGTGACAGGAGGGGGCTGATGACCGGGGAGCTGTTTTTT.